Here is one T cell receptor (beta chain) with its context. Its target is not known. The sample belongs to a study of OX40 agonist ivuxolimab in advanced cancers. Study overall: Every 2 weeks, patients received ivuxolimab intravenously, dosed at 0.01 to 10 mg/kg. Of the patients, three showed partial responses, one with hepatocellular carcinoma and two with cutaneous melanoma.

The V gene's germline CDR1 is MNHNY and CDR2 SVGAGI (reference sequence). The CDR3 consists of 11 residues. V was cut by 6 bases and J by 6 bases, with 6 bases left in between. Regarding the study as a whole: Some patients without response likewise showed low normalized clonal expansion. Still undetermined is the antigen specificity of the expanded peripheral T cells.

Here immunoSEQ multiplex PCR was the method, and the copy in TCRdb shows in-frame clones only, minus some. This table holds 90,000 to 100,000 clones, roughly 84% found once. The sequenced sample was CD4+ or CD8+ T cells sorted from blood, obtained in a trial of the OX40 agonist ivuxolimab. This chain connects TRBV6-6 to TRBJ2-1; D is unclear. The source is an adult with an advanced solid tumor such as melanoma, head and neck, liver or kidney cancer. CDR3 nucleotides: TGTGCCAGCAGCAACATCAATGAGCAGTTCTTC. This codes for CASSNINEQFF.